The entry below describes one T cell receptor beta chain. TCRdb's copy holds only in-frame clones and misses some; the assay was immunoSEQ multiplex PCR. The sample lists about 1,900,000 clones, over 85% occurring once. These data are taken from a study of shared clonotypes between healthy human individuals. Looked up from germline, CDR1 is GTSNPN and CDR2 is SVGIG (reference sequence). CDR3 length: 13 amino acids. V gave up 3 bases and J gave up 4 bases, with 12 bases separating them. Naive CD8 cells lacked CD45RO and underwent positive selection for CCR7, leaving out terminally differentiated effector memory CD45RA+ cells.

V is TRBV30 and J is TRBJ1-2; the D is unclear. The sequence was obtained from a man aged 18 to 29 in good health. The material sequenced was naive CD8+ T cells sorted from blood. CDR3 sequence reads: CAWSPEASYGYTF. In DNA, the CDR3 is TGTGCCTGGAGCCCAGAGGCCTCCTATGGCTACACCTTC.